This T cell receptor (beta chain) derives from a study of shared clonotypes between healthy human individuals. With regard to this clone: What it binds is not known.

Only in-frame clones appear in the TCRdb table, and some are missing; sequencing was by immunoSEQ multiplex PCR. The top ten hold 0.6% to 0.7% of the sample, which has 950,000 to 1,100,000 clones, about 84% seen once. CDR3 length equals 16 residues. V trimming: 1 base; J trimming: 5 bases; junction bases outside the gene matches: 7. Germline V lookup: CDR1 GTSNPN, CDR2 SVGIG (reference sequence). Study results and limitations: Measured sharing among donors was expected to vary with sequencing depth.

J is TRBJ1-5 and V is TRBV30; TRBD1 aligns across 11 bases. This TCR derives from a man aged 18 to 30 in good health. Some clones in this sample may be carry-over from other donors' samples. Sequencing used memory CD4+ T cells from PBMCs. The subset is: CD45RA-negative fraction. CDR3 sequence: CAWSGLGQGAHQPQHF. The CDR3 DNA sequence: TGTGCCTGGAGTGGATTAGGACAGGGGGCCCATCAGCCCCAGCATTTT.